The T cell receptor beta chain described here comes from a study of cytomegalovirus exposure and HLA in healthy donors. The CDR3 sequence is 16 residues long. Unmatched junction bases numbered 3, after V lost 2 bases and J lost 1 base. CDR1 ENHRY and CDR2 SYGVKD come from the germline V gene. The PCR was carried out with 60 Vbeta primers and 13 Jbeta primers. The data were produced by immunoSEQ multiplex PCR, yet TCRdb's version contains in-frame clones alone and is incomplete. The sample records over 120,000 clones, 70% to 85% being singletons. The chain is built from TRBV10-3 and TRBJ2-5; 11 nucleotides agree with TRBD2. Sequences were obtained from PBMCs. The sequence came from a man aged 30-40 years in good health and CMV-seropositive. The CDR3 bases are TGTGCCATCAGTGAGGAGACTAGCGGGGCCCAAGAGACCCAGTACTTC. Its protein is CAISEETSGAQETQYF.